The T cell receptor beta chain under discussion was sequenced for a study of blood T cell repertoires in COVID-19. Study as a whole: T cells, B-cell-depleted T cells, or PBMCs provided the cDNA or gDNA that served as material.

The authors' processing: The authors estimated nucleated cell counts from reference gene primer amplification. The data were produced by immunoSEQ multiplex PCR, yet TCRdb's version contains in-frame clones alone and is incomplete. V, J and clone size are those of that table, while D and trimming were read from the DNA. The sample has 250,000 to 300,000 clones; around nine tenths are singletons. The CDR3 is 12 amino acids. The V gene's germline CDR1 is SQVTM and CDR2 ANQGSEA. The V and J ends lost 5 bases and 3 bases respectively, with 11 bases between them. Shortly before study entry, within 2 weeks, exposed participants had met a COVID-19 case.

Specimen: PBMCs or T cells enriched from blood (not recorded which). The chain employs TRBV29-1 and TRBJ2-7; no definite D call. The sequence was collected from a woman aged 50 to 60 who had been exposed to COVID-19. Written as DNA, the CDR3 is TGCAGCGTTATGATTGGCAACTACGAGCAGTACTTC. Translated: CSVMIGNYEQYF.